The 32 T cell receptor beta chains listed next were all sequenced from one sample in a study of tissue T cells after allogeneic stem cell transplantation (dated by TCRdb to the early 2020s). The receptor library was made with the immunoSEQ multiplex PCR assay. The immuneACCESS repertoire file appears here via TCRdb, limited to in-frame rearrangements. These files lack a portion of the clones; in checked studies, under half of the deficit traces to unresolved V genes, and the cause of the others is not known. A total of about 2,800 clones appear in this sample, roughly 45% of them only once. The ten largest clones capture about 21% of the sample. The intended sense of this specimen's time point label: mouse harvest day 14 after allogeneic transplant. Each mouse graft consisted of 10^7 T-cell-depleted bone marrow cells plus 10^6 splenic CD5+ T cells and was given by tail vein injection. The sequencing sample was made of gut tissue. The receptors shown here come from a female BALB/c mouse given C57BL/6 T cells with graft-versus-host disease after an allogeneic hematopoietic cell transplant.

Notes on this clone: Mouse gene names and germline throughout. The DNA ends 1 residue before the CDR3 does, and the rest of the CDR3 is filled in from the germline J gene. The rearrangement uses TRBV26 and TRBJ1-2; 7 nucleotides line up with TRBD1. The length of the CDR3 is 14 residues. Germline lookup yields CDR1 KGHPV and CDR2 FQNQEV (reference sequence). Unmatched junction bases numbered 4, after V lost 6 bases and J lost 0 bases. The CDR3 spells CASSRQGSNSDYTF. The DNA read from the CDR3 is TGTGCCAGCAGCAGACAGGGCTCAAACTCCGACTACACC.

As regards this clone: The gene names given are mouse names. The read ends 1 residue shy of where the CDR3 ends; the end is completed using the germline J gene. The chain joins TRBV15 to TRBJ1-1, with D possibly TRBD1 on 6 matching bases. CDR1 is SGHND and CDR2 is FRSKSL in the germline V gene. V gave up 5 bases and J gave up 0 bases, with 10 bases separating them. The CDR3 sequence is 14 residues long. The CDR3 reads CASSGTNANTEVFF. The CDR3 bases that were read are TGTGCCAGCAGTGGGACAAATGCAAACACAGAAGTCTTC.

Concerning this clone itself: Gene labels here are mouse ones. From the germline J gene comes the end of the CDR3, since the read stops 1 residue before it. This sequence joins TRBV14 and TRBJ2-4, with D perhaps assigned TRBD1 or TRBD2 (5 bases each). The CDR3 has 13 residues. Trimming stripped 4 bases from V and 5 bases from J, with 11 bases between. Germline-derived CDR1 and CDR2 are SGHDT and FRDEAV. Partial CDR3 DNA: TGTGCCAGCAGTCCGGGACCCTCAAACACCTTGTAC. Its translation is CASSPGPSNTLY. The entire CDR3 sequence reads CASSPGPSNTLYF.

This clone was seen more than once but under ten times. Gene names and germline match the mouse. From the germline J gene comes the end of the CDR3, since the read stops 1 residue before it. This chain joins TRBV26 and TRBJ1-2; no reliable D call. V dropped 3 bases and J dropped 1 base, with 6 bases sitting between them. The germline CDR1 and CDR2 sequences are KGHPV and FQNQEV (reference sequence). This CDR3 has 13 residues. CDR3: CASSLEKNSDYTF. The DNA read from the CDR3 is TGTGCCAGCAGTCTTGAAAAAAACTCCGACTACACC.

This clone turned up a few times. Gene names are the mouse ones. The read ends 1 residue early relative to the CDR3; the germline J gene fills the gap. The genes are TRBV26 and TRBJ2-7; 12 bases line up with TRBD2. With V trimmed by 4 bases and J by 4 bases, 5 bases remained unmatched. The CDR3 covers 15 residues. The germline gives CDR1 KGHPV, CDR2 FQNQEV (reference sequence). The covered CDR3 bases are TGTGCCAGCAGTCGCTCGGGGACTGGGGGGTATGAACAGTAC. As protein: CASSRSGTGGYEQY. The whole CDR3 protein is CASSRSGTGGYEQYF.

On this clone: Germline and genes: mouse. The CDR3 DNA, read in part, is TGTGCCAGCTCTCTCCACTGGGAGCAAAACACCTTGTAC. Its translation is CASSLHWEQNTLY. The full CDR3 sequence reads CASSLHWEQNTLYF. This chain uses TRBV12-1 with TRBJ2-4; TRBD2 might be the D (6 bases). The read terminates 1 residue before the CDR3 end, so the remaining end is supplied by the germline J gene. Per germline, CDR1 SGHSN and CDR2 HYEKVE. There are 14 residues in the CDR3. V was shortened by 0 bases and J by 3 bases, with 9 bases between the two germline ends.

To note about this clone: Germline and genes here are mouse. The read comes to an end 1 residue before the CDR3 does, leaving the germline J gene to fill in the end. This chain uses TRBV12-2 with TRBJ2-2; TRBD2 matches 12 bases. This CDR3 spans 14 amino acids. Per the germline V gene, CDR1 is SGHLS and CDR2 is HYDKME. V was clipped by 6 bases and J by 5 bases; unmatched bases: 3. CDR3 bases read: TGTGCCAGCGCGACTGGGGGGGCGACCGGGCAGCTCTAC. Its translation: CASATGGATGQLY. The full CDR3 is CASATGGATGQLYF.

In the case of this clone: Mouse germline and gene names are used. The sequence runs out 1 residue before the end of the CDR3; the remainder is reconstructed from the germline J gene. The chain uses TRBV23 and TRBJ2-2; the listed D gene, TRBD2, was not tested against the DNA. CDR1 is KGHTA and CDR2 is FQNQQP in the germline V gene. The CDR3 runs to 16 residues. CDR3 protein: CSSSQGTGGNTGQLYF. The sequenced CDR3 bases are TGCTCCAGCAGTCAAGGGACTGGGGGGAACACCGGGCAGCTCTAC.

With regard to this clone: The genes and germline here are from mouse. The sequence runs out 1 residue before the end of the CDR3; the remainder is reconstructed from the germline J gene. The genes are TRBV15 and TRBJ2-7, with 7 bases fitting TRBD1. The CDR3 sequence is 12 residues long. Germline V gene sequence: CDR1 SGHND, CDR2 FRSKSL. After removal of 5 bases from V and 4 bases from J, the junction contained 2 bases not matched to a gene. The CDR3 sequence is CASSRDRYEQYF. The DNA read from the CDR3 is TGTGCCAGCAGTCGGGACAGATATGAACAGTAC.

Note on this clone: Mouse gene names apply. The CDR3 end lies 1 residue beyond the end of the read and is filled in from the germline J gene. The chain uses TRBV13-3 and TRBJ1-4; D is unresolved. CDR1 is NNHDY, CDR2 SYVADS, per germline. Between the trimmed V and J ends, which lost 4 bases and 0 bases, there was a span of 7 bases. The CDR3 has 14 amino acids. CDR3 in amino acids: CASSNRFSNERLFF. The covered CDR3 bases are TGTGCCAGCAGTAACAGATTTTCCAACGAAAGATTATTT. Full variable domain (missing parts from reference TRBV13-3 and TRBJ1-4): EAAVTQSPRSKVAVTGGKVTLSCHQTNNHDYMYWYRQDTGHGLRLIHYSYVADSTEKGDIPDGYKASRPSQENFSLILELASLSQTAVYFCASSNRFSNERLFFGHGTKLSVL.

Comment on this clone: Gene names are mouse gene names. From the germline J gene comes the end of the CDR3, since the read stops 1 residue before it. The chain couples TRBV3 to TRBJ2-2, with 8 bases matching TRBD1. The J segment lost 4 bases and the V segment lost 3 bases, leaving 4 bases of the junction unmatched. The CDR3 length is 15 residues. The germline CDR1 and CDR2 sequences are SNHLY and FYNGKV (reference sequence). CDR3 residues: CASSFGTGVTGQLYF. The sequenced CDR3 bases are TGTGCCAGCAGCTTTGGGACAGGAGTCACCGGGCAGCTCTAC.

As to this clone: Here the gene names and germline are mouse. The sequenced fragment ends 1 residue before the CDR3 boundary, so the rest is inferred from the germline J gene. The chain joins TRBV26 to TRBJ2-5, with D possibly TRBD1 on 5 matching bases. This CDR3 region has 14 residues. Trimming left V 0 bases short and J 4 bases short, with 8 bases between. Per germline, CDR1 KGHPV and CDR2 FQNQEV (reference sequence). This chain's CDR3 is CASSLSAGKDTQYF. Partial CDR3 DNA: TGTGCCAGCAGTCTGTCTGCAGGGAAAGACACCCAGTAC. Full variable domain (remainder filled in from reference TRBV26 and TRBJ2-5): NSKVIQTPRYLVKGQGQKAKMRCIPEKGHPVVFWYQQNKNNEFKFLINFQNQEVLQQIDMTEKRFSAECPSNSPCSLEIQSSEAGDSALYLCASSLSAGKDTQYFGPGTRLLVL.

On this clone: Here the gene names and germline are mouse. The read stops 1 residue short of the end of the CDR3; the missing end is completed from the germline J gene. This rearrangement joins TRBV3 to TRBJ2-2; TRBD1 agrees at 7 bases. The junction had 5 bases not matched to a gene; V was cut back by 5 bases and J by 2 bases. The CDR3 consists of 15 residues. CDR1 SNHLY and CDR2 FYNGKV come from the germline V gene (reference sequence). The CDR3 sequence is CASSLSGQNTGQLYF. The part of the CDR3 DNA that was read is TGTGCCAGCAGCCTATCGGGACAGAACACCGGGCAGCTCTAC.

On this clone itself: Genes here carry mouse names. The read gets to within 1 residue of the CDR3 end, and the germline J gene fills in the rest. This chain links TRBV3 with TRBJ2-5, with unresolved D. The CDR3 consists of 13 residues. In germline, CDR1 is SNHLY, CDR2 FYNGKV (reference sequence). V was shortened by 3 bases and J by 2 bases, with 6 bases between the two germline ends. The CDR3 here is CASSFRPQDTQYF. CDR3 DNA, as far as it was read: TGTGCCAGCAGCTTTCGACCCCAAGACACCCAGTAC. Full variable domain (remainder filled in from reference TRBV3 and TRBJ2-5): GPKVLQIPSHQIIDMGQMVTLNCDPVSNHLYFYWYKQILGQQMEFLVNFYNGKVMEKSKLFKDQFSVERPDGSYFTLKIQPTALEDSAVYFCASSFRPQDTQYFGPGTRLLVL.

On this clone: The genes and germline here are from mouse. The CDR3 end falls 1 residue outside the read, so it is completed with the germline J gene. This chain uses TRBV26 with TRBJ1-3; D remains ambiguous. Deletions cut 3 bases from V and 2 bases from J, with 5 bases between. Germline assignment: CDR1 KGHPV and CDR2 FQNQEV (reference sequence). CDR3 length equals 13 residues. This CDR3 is CASSLDTGNTLYF. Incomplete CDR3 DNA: TGTGCCAGCAGTCTAGACACTGGAAATACGCTCTAT. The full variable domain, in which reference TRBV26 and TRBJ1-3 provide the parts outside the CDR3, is NSKVIQTPRYLVKGQGQKAKMRCIPEKGHPVVFWYQQNKNNEFKFLINFQNQEVLQQIDMTEKRFSAECPSNSPCSLEIQSSEAGDSALYLCASSLDTGNTLYFGEGSRLIVV.

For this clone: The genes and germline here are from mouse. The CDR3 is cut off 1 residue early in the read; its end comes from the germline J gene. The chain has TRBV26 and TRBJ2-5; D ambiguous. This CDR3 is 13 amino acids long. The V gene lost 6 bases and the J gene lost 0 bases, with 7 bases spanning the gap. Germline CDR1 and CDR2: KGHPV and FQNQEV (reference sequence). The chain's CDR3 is CASSRINQDTQYF. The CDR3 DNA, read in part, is TGTGCCAGCAGCCGCATAAACCAAGACACCCAGTAC.

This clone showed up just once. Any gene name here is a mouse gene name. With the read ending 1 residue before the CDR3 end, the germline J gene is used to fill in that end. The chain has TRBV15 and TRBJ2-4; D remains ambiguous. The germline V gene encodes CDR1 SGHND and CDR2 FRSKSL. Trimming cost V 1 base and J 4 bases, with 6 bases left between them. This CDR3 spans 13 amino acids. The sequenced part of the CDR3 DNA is TGTGCCAGCAGTTTAGACCAGAAAAACACCTTGTAC. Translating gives CASSLDQKNTLY. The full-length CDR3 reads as CASSLDQKNTLYF.

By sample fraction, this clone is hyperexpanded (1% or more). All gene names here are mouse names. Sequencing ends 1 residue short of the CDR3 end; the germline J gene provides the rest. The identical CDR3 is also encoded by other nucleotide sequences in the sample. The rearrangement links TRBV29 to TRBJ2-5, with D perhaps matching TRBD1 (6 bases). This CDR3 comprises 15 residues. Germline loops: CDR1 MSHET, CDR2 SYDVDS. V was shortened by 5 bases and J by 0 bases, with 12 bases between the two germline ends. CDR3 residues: CASSPTGFNQDTQYF. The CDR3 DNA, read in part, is TGTGCTAGCAGTCCCACAGGGTTTAACCAAGACACCCAGTAC.

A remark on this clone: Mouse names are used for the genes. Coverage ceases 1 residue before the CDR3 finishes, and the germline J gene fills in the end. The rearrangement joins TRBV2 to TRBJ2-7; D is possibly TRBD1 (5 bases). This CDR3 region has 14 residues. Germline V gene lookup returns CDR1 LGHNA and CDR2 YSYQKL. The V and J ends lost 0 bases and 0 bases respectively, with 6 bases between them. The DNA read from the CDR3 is TGTGCCAGCAGCCAAGAAGGGGTCTCCTATGAACAGTAC. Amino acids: CASSQEGVSYEQY. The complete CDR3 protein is CASSQEGVSYEQYF.

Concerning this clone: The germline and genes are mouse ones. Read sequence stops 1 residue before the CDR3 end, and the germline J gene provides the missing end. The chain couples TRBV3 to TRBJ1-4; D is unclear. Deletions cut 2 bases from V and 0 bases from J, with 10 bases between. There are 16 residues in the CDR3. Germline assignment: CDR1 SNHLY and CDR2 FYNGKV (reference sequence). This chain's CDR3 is CASSLRQPLSNERLFF. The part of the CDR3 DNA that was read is TGTGCCAGCAGCTTACGCCAGCCCCTTTCCAACGAAAGATTATTT.

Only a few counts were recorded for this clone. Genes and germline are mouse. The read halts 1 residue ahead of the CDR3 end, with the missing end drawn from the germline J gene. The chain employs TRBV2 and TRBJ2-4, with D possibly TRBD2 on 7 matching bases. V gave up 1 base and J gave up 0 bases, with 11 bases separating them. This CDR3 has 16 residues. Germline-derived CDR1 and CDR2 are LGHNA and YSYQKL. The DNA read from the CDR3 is TGTGCCAGCAGCCAAGCCTGGGGGCTTAGTCAAAACACCTTGTAC. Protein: CASSQAWGLSQNTLY. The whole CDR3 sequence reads CASSQAWGLSQNTLYF.

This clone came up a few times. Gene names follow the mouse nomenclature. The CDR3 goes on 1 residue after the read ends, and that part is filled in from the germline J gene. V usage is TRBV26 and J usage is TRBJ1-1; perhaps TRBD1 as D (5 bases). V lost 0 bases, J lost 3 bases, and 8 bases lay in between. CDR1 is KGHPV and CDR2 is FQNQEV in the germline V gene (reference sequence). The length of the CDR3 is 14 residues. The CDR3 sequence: CASSLSFRDTEVFF. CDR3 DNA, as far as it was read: TGTGCCAGCAGTCTGTCGTTCAGGGACACAGAAGTCTTC.

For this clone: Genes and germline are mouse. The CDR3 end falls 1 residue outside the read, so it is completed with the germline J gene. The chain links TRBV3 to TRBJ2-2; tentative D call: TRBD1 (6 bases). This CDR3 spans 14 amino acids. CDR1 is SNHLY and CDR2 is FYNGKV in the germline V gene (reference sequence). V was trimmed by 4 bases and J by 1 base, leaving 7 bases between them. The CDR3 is CASSSRGNTGQLYF. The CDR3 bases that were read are TGTGCCAGCAGCTCCAGGGGAAACACCGGGCAGCTCTAC.

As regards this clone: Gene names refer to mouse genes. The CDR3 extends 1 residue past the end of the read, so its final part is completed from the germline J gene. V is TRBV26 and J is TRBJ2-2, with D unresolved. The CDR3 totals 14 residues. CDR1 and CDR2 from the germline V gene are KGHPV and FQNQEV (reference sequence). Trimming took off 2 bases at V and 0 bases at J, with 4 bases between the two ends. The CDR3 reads CASSLRANTGQLYF. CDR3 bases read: TGTGCCAGCAGTCTGCGTGCAAACACCGGGCAGCTCTAC. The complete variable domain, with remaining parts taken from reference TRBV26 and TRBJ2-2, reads NSKVIQTPRYLVKGQGQKAKMRCIPEKGHPVVFWYQQNKNNEFKFLINFQNQEVLQQIDMTEKRFSAECPSNSPCSLEIQSSEAGDSALYLCASSLRANTGQLYFGEGSKLTVL.

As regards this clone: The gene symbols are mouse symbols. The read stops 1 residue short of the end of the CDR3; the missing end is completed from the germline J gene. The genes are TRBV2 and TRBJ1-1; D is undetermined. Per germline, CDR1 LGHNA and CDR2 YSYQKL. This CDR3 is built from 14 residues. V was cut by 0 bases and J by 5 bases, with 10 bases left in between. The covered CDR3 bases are TGTGCCAGCAGCCAAGATCGATCACAGACAGAAGTCTTC. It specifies CASSQDRSQTEVF. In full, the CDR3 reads CASSQDRSQTEVFF. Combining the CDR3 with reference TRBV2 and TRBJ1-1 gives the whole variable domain DPKIIQKPKYLVAVTGSEKILICEQYLGHNAMYWYRQSAKKPLEFMFSYSYQKLMDNQTASSRFQPQSSKKNHLDLQITALKPDDSATYFCASSQDRSQTEVFFGKGTRLTVV.

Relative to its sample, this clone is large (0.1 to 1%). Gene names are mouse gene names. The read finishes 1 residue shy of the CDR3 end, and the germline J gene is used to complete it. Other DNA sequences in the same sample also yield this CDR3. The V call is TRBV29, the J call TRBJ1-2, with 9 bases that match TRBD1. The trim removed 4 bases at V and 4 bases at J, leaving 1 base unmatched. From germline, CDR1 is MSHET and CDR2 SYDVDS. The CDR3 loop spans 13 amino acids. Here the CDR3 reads CASSSGQGSDYTF. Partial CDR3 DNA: TGTGCTAGCAGTTCGGGACAGGGCTCCGACTACACC.

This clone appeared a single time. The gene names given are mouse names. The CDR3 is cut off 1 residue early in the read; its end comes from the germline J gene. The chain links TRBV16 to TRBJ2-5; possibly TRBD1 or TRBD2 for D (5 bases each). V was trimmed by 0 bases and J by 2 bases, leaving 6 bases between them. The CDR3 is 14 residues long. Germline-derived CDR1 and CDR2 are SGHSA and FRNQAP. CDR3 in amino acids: CASSLDGGQDTQYF. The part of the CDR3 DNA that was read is TGTGCAAGCAGCTTAGACGGGGGCCAAGACACCCAGTAC.

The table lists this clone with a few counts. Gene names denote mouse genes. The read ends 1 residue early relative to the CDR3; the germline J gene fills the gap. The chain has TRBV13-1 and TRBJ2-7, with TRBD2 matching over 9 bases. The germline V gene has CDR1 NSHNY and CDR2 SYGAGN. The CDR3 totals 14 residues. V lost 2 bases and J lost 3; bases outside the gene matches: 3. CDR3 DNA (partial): TGTGCCAGCAGTGAAGCTGGGGGGGGCTATGAACAGTAC. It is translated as CASSEAGGGYEQY. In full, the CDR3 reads CASSEAGGGYEQYF.

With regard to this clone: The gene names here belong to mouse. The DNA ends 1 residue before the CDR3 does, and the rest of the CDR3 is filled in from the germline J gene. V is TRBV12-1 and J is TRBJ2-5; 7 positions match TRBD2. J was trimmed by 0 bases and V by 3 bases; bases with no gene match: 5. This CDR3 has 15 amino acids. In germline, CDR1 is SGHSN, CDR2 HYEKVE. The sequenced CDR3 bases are TGTGCCAGCTCTTTAAACTGGGGAAACCAAGACACCCAGTAC. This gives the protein CASSLNWGNQDTQY. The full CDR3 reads CASSLNWGNQDTQYF.

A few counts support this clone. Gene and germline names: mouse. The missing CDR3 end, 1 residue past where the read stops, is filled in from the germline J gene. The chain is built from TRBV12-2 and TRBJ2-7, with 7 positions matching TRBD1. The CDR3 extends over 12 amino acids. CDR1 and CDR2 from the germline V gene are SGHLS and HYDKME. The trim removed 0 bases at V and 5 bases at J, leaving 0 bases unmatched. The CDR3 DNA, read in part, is TGTGCCAGCTCTCTCGGGACAGATGAACAGTAC. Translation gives CASSLGTDEQY. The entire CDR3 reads CASSLGTDEQYF.

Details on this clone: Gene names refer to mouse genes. CDR3 DNA, as far as it was read: TGTGCCAGCAGTCTGTACTGGGACAGCCAAGACACCCAGTAC. It codes for CASSLYWDSQDTQY. The whole CDR3 region reads CASSLYWDSQDTQYF. The genes are TRBV26 and TRBJ2-5, with D perhaps TRBD1 (7 bases). The DNA ends 1 residue before the CDR3 does, and the rest of the CDR3 is filled in from the germline J gene. The CDR3 is made up of 15 amino acids. Germline V gene lookup returns CDR1 KGHPV and CDR2 FQNQEV (reference sequence). V was shortened by 1 base and J by 2 bases, with 10 bases between the two germline ends.

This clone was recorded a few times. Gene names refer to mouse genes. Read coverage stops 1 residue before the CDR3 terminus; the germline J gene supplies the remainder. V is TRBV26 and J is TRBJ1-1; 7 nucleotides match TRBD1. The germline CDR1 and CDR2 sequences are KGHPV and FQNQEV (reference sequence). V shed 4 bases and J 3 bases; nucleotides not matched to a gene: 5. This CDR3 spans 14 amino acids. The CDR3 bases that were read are TGTGCCAGCAGTCCACAGGGGTCGGACACAGAAGTCTTC. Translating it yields CASSPQGSDTEVF. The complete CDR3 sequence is CASSPQGSDTEVFF.